This T cell receptor (beta chain) comes out of a study of molecular identifiers for immune sequencing clone quantification. Study details: Replicates split RNA from around 20,000 or 100,000 naive CD8 cells five ways, and the researchers sequenced four portions. Findings of the study overall: Clones that had above 20 RNA copies took up over 98% of effector molecules but under 1% in naive cells.

TCRdb re-called the PCR reads through MiXCR, storing one row per CDR3 protein. The sample lists more than 450,000 distinct CDR3 sequences, around 23% seen once, with approximately 0.76% in the top ten. This clonotype turned up a few times. The antigen remains undetermined. Naive CD8 libraries used about 18,000 to 1,100,000 sorted cells and 10%, 30% or 50% RNA. In the sort, naive CD8 T cells were defined as CD8+CD4-CCR7+CD45RA+. Germline V CDR1 and CDR2: MGHRA, YSYEKL. This CDR3 has 13 residues. V was shortened by 0 bases and J by 5 bases, with 7 bases between the two germline ends. The source material was naive CD8+ T cells from blood, with Jurkat cell RNA spiked in. Subset reported: FACS-sorted CD8+CD4-CCR7+CD45RA+ naive T cells. The rearrangement joins TRBV4-1 to TRBJ1-1, with no clear D. The TCR sequence derives from a human donor in good health. Some libraries in this study had Jurkat cell RNA spiked in. CDR3 nucleotides: TGCGCCAGCAGCCAAGATACCGGGACTGAAGCTTTCTTT. Its protein is CASSQDTGTEAFF.